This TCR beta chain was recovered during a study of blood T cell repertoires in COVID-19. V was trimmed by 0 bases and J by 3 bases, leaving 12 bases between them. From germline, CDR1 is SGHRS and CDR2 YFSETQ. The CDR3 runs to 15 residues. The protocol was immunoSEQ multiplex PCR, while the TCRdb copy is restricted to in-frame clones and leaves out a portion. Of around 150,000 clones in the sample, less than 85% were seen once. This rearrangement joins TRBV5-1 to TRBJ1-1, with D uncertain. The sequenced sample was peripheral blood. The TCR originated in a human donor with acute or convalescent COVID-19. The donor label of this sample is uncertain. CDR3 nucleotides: TGCGCCAGCAGCTTGGGCGGATCACGGGACACTGAAGCTTTCTTT. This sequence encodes CASSLGGSRDTEAFF.